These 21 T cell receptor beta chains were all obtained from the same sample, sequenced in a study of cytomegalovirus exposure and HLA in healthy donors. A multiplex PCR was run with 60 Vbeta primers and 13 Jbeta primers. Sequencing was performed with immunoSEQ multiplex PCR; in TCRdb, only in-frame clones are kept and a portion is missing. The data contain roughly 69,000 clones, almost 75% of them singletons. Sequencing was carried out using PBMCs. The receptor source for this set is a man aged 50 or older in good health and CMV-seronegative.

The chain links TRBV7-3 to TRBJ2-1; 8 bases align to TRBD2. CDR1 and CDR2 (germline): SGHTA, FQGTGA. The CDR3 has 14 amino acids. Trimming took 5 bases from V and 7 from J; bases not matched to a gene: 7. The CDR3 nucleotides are TGTGCCAGCAGCCCCGGGGGGGGTCTGAATGAGCAGTTCTTC. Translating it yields CASSPGGGLNEQFF. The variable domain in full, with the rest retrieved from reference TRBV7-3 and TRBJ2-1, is GAGVSQTPSNKVTEKGKYVELRCDPISGHTALYWYRQSLGQGPEFLIYFQGTGAADDSGLPNDRFFAVRPEGSVSTLKIQRTERGDSAVYLCASSPGGGLNEQFFGPGTRLTVL.

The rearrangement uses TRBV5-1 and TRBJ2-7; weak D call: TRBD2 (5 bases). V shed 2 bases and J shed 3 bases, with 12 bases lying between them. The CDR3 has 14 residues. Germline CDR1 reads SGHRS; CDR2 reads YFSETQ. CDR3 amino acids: CASSFPGNGYEQYF. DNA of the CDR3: TGCGCCAGCAGCTTCCCCGGGAACGGCTACGAGCAGTACTTC. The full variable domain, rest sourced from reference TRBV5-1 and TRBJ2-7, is KAGVTQTPRYLIKTRGQQVTLSCSPISGHRSVSWYQQTPGQGLQFLFEYFSETQRNKGNFPGRFSGRQFSNSRSEMNVSTLELGDSALYLCASSFPGNGYEQYFGPGTRLTVT.

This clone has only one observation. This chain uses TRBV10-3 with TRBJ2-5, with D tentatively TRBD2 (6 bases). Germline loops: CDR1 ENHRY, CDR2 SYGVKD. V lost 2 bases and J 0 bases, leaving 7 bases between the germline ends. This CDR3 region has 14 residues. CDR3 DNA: TGTGCCATCAGTGAGCGACTAGACCAAGAGACCCAGTACTTC. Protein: CAISERLDQETQYF.

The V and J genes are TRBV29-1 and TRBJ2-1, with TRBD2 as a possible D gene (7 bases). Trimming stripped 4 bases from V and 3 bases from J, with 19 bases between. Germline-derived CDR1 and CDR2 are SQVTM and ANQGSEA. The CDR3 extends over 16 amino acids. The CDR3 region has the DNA TGCAGCGTTGCTGGTAGGGGGGAGGGATGCTACAATGAGCAGTTCTTC. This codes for CSVAGRGEGCYNEQFF.

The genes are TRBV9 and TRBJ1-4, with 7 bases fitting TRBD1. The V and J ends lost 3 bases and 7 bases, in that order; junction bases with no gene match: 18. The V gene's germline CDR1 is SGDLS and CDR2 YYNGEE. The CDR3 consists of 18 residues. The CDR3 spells CASSGVSPDRERGEKLFF. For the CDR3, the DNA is TGTGCCAGCAGCGGAGTTTCCCCCGACAGGGAGAGGGGTGAAAAACTGTTTTTT. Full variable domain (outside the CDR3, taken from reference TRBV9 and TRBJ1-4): DSGVTQTPKHLITATGQRVTLRCSPRSGDLSVYWYQQSLDQGLQFLIQYYNGEERAKGNILERFSAQQFPDLHSELNLSSLELGDSALYFCASSGVSPDRERGEKLFFGSGTQLSVL.

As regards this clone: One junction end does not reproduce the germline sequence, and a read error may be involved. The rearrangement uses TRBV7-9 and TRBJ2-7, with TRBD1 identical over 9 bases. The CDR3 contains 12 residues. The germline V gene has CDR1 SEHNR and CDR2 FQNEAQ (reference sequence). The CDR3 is CSSGTGYDEQYF. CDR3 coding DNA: TGTTCCAGCGGGACAGGGTACGACGAGCAGTACTTC.

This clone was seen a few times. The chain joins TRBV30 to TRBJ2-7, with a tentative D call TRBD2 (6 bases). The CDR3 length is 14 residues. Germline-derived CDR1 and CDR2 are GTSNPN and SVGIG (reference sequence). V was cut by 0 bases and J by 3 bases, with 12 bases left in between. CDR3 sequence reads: CAWSVTGTLYEQYF. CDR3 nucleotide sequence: TGTGCCTGGAGTGTTACCGGGACTCTCTACGAGCAGTACTTC.

Here the CDR3 reads CASSYSGALAGELFF. CDR3 sequence (DNA): TGTGCCAGCAGTTACTCGGGGGCCCTTGCCGGGGAGCTGTTTTTT. The rearrangement links TRBV6-6 to TRBJ2-2, with D possibly being TRBD1 (6 bases). The CDR3 runs 15 residues. Germline V gene lookup returns CDR1 MNHNY and CDR2 SVGAGI (reference sequence). Trimming left V 0 bases short and J 6 bases short, with 11 bases between.

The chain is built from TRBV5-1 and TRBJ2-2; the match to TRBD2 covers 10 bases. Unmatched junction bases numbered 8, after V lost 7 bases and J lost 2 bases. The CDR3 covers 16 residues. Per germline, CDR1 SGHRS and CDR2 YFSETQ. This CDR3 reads CASGPSGGVNTGELFF. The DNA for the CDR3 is TGCGCCAGCGGACCTAGCGGGGGAGTTAACACCGGGGAGCTGTTTTTT.

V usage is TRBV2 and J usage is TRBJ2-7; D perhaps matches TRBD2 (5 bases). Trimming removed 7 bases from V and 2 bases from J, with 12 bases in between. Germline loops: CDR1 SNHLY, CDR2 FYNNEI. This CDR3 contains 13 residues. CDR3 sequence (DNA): TGTGCCAGCACGGGGAGTATAGCCTACGAGCAGTACTTC. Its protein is CASTGSIAYEQYF.

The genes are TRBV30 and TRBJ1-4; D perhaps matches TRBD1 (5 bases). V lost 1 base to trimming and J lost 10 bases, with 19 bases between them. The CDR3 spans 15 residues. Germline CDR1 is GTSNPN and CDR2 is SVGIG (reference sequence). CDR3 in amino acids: CAWSAGKAGRGKLFF. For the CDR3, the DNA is TGTGCCTGGAGTGCTGGGAAGGCAGGGCGCGGAAAACTGTTTTTT.

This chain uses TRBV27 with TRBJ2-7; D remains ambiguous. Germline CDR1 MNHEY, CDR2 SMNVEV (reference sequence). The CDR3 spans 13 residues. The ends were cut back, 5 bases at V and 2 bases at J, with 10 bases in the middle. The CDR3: CASSPPQAYEQYF. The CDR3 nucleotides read TGTGCCAGCAGTCCCCCCCAGGCCTACGAGCAGTACTTC.

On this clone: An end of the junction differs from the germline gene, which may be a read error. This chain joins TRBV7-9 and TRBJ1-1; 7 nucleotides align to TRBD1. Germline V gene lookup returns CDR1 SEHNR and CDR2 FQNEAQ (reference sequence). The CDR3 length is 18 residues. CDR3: CSSSFGQGGIRVNTEAFF. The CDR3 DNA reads TGTTCCAGCAGCTTCGGGCAGGGGGGTATCAGGGTTAACACTGAAGCTTTCTTT.

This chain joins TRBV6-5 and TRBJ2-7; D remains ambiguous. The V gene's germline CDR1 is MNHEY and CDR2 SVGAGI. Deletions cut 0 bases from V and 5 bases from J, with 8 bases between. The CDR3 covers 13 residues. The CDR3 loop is CASSYSGRHEQYF. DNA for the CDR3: TGTGCCAGCAGTTACTCAGGCAGGCACGAGCAGTACTTC.

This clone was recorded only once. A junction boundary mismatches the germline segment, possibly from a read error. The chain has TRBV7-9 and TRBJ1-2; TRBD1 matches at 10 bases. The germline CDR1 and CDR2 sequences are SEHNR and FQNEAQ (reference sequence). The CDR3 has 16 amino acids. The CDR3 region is CSSSLGGRQGANGYTF. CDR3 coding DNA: TGTTCCAGCAGCTTAGGGGGTCGACAGGGGGCTAATGGCTACACCTTC.

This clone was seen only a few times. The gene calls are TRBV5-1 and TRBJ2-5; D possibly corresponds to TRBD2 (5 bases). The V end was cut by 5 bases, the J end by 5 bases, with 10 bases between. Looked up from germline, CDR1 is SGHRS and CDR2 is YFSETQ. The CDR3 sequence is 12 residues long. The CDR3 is CASRKSGETQYF. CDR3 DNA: TGCGCCAGCAGAAAGTCGGGGGAGACCCAGTACTTC. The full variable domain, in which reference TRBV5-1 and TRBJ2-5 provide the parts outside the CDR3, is KAGVTQTPRYLIKTRGQQVTLSCSPISGHRSVSWYQQTPGQGLQFLFEYFSETQRNKGNFPGRFSGRQFSNSRSEMNVSTLELGDSALYLCASRKSGETQYFGPGTRLLVL.

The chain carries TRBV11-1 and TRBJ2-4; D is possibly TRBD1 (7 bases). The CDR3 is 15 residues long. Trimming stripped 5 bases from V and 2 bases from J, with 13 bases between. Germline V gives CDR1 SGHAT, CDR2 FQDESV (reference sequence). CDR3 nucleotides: TGTGCCAGCAGCCCGCGGGACAGATCCAAAAACATTCAGTACTTC. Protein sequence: CASSPRDRSKNIQYF.

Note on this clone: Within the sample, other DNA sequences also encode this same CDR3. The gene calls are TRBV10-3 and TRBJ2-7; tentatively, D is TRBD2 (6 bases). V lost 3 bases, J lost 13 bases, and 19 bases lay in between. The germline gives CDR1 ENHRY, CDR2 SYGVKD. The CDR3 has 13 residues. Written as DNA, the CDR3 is TGTGCCATCAGTGATTCCGGACCGACGGAGGGATACTTC. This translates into CAISDSGPTEGYF.

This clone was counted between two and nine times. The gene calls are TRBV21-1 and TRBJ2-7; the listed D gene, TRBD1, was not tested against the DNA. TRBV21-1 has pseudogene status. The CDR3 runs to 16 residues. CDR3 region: CASASTGKGGTYEQYF. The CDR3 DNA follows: TGTGCCAGCGCTTCGACAGGGAAAGGTGGTACATACGAGCAGTACTTC.

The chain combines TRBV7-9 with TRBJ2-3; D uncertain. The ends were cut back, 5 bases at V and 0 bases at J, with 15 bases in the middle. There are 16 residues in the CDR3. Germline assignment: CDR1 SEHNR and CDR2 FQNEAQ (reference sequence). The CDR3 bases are TGTGCCAGCAGCCCCTTTGAAGCAACTAGCACAGATACGCAGTATTTT. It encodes CASSPFEATSTDTQYF.

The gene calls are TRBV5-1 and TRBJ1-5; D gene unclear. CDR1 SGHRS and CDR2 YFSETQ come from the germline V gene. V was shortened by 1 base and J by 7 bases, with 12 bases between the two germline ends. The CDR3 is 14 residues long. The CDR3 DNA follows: TGCGCCAGCAGCTTGATGCAGAGCGGGCAGCCCCAGCATTTT. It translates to CASSLMQSGQPQHF.